A single sample is the source of the 30 T cell receptor beta chains below, sequenced in a study of blood T cells in healthy people across ages. The authors ran a second PCR of about 6 to 12 cycles using a sample-barcoded 5' primer and a J-beta primer mix. From the 5' RACE reads, TCRdb called clonotypes with MiXCR, one entry per CDR3 protein. There are 710,000 or so distinct CDR3 sequences in the sample; 22% occur only once, and roughly 22% lies in the top ten. Material: blood. These receptors were collected from a man in his sixties or seventies in good health.

The chain carries TRBV5-1 and TRBJ1-1; D may be TRBD1 (5 bases). This CDR3 contains 14 residues. In germline, CDR1 is SGHRS, CDR2 YFSETQ. The ends were cut back, 5 bases at V and 1 base at J, with 12 bases in the middle. CDR3 nucleotides: TGCGCCAGCAGGCCAGGGTCTTCGAACACTGAAGCTTTCTTT. Translated: CASRPGSSNTEAFF.

This clonotype was seen repeatedly, ten times or more. The chain is built from TRBV7-2 and TRBJ2-1, with 7 bases identical to TRBD1. The CDR3 runs to 13 residues. V dropped 5 bases and J dropped 6; count of bases not matched to a gene: 4. From germline, CDR1 is SGHTA and CDR2 FQGNSA. The CDR3 is CASSLGTANEQFF. The CDR3 bases are TGTGCCAGCAGCCTTGGGACAGCCAATGAGCAGTTCTTC.

The J gene is TRBJ2-4, the V gene TRBV28; D remains unclear. This CDR3 has 15 residues. The V end was cut by 7 bases, the J end by 0 bases, with 13 bases between. CDR1 and CDR2 (germline): MDHEN, SYDVKM. The CDR3 region is CASTTRRSAKNIQYF. CDR3 sequence (DNA): TGTGCCAGCACAACCAGGCGGTCAGCCAAAAACATTCAGTACTTC. Variable domain in full (rest from reference TRBV28 and TRBJ2-4): DVKVTQSSRYLVKRTGEKVFLECVQDMDHENMFWYRQDPGLGLRLIYFSYDVKMKEKGDIPEGYSVSREKKERFSLILESASTNQTSMYLCASTTRRSAKNIQYFGAGTRLSVL.

The chain uses TRBV21-1 and TRBJ2-6; TRBD2 is the table's D call, not checked against the DNA. TRBV21-1 is a documented pseudogene. This CDR3 has 19 residues. CDR3 DNA: TGTGCCAGCAGCACCTGGCTAGCGTTCCGGAACTCTGGGGCCAACGTCCTGACTTTC. Protein product: CASSTWLAFRNSGANVLTF.

V gene TRBV20-1 combines with J gene TRBJ2-6; D unresolved. V was trimmed by 2 bases and J by 2 bases, leaving 13 bases between them. This CDR3 region has 16 residues. Germline CDR1 and CDR2: DFQATT and SNEGSKA (reference sequence). CDR3 DNA sequence: TGCAGTGCTAGACCCGTCCGTAGGGCTGGGGCCAACGTCCTGACTTTC. Its protein product is CSARPVRRAGANVLTF.

On this clonotype itself: The junction departs from the called germline gene at one end, perhaps through a read error. The chain combines TRBV12-3 or TRBV12-4 with TRBJ2-3, with D uncertain. The CDR3 is 12 amino acids. The CDR3 reads CASSSGPDAQYF. In DNA form, the CDR3 reads TGTGCCAGCAGTTCCGGACCAGATGCGCAGTATTTT.

This clonotype was seen a few times. V gene TRBV12-3 or TRBV12-4 combines with J gene TRBJ2-5; 13 nucleotides agree with TRBD2. The closer fit of TRBJ2-1 to the DNA end suggests the J call may be wrong. The length of the CDR3 is 14 residues. The CDR3 DNA sequence: TGTGCCAGCAGTTTAACTAGCGGGAGGGCTGAGCAGTTCTTC. Encoded protein: CASSLTSGRAEQFF.

V and J are TRBV29-1 and TRBJ2-6, with TRBD1 matching 10 bases. V was pared by 6 bases and J by 0 bases, with 5 bases of the junction left unmatched. Germline V gene sequence: CDR1 SQVTM, CDR2 ANQGSEA. This CDR3 comprises 16 residues. The CDR3 spells CSVRTGGNSGANVLTF. As DNA, the CDR3 is TGCAGCGTAAGGACAGGGGGGAACTCTGGGGCCAACGTCCTGACTTTC.

The chain combines TRBV13 with TRBJ2-1; no clear D. V was trimmed by 0 bases and J by 3 bases, leaving 9 bases between them. Germline-derived CDR1 and CDR2 are PRHDT and FYEKMQ (reference sequence). The CDR3 covers 15 residues. As DNA, the CDR3 is TGTGCCAGCAGCTTAGGACCCGTAGTCTACAATGAGCAGTTCTTC. Translated, it gives CASSLGPVVYNEQFF.

V and J are TRBV28 and TRBJ1-2, with D hard to call. The CDR3 runs 11 residues. The V gene's germline CDR1 is MDHEN and CDR2 SYDVKM. Trimming left V 5 bases short and J 7 bases short, with 8 bases between. CDR3 sequence reads: CASSQKRGYTF. The CDR3 DNA reads TGTGCCAGCAGTCAAAAGCGTGGCTACACCTTC.

V gene TRBV7-9 combines with J gene TRBJ1-3; D is unclear. This CDR3 has 14 amino acids. Trimming shortened V by 1 base and J by 0 bases, and 4 bases separated the two germline ends. The germline gives CDR1 SEHNR, CDR2 FQNEAQ (reference sequence). CDR3 amino acids: CASSLDDSGNTIYF. In nucleotides, the CDR3 is TGTGCCAGCAGCTTAGATGACTCTGGAAACACCATATATTTT.

There are a few counts of this clonotype. The V and J genes are TRBV20-1 and TRBJ2-4; 9 nucleotides line up with TRBD1. Unmatched junction bases numbered 16, after V lost 0 bases and J lost 13 bases. Germline CDR1 and CDR2: DFQATT and SNEGSKA (reference sequence). The CDR3 loop spans 16 amino acids. The CDR3 protein is CSARDRQRDRDRRQYF. The CDR3 DNA reads as TGCAGTGCTAGAGATCGACAACGGGACAGGGACAGGAGACAGTACTTC.

The chain employs TRBV10-1 and TRBJ2-3; the match to TRBD2 covers 12 bases. V gave up 6 bases and J gave up 4 bases; unmatched junction bases: 8. The germline V gene encodes CDR1 WNHNN and CDR2 SYGVQD (reference sequence). This CDR3 region has 16 residues. The CDR3 loop reads CASSRQTSGSADTQYF. The CDR3 DNA reads TGCGCCAGCAGCCGCCAGACTAGCGGGAGCGCAGATACGCAGTATTTT.

On this clonotype: One junction end disagrees with the germline gene, perhaps due to a read error. The J gene is TRBJ2-2, the V gene TRBV7-9; D may be TRBD1 (5 bases). CDR3 length equals 15 residues. Germline V lookup: CDR1 SEHNR, CDR2 FQNEAQ (reference sequence). This CDR3 is CACSYLTANTGELFF. The CDR3 coding sequence is TGTGCCTGCAGCTACCTGACAGCGAACACCGGGGAGCTGTTTTTT.

The chain joins TRBV2 to TRBJ2-7; D could derive from TRBD1 or TRBD2 (5 bases each). Germline V CDR1 and CDR2: SNHLY, FYNNEI. Between the trimmed V and J ends, which lost 3 bases and 7 bases, there was a span of 16 bases. The CDR3 is made up of 14 amino acids. CDR3 sequence: CASSDSRGSGEQYF. The CDR3, as DNA: TGTGCCAGCAGTGACTCGAGGGGAAGTGGGGAGCAGTACTTC.

The J gene is TRBJ2-6, the V gene TRBV18; no clear D. The CDR3 has 17 residues. Trimming left V 3 bases short and J 0 bases short, with 12 bases between. Germline CDR1 reads KGHSH; CDR2 reads LQKENI. The CDR3, as DNA: TGTGCCAGCTCACCGTCGCTCCGCATCTCTGGGGCCAACGTCCTGACTTTC. This codes for CASSPSLRISGANVLTF.

The chain links TRBV29-1 to TRBJ2-5; D is uncertain. V lost 6 bases, J lost 0 bases, and 11 bases lay in between. The CDR3 runs to 13 residues. Germline CDR1 SQVTM, CDR2 ANQGSEA. As DNA, the CDR3 is TGCAGCGTGGGTCCACTTTACCAAGAGACCCAGTACTTC. This sequence encodes CSVGPLYQETQYF.

This clonotype was observed a few times. The gene calls are TRBV6-6 and TRBJ2-2, with D perhaps matching TRBD2 (7 bases). With 8 bases removed from V and 0 bases from J, the gap between germline ends came to 13 bases. The CDR3 is made up of 15 amino acids. Germline loops: CDR1 MNHNY, CDR2 SVGAGI (reference sequence). In nucleotides, the CDR3 is TGTGCCAGCCTCGCGGGGGCCTCGAACACCGGGGAGCTGTTTTTT. This sequence encodes CASLAGASNTGELFF.

CDR3 bases: TGTGCCAGCAGCTTTCGTCGACGGGTCTACGAGCAGTACTTC. The encoded protein is CASSFRRRVYEQYF. This rearrangement joins TRBV7-2 to TRBJ2-7, with D hard to call. The length of the CDR3 is 14 residues. The ends were cut back, 3 bases at V and 3 bases at J, with 12 bases in the middle. Germline values: CDR1 SGHTA, CDR2 FQGNSA. Together with reference TRBV7-2 and TRBJ2-7, the CDR3 gives the full variable domain: GAGVSQSPSNKVTEKGKDVELRCDPISGHTALYWYRQSLGQGLEFLIYFQGNSAPDKSGLPSDRFSAERTGGSVSTLTIQRTQQEDSAVYLCASSFRRRVYEQYFGPGTRLTVT.

The rearrangement links TRBV14 to TRBJ2-5, with TRBD1 matching over 8 bases. The CDR3 spans 16 residues. Unmatched junction bases numbered 8, after V lost 0 bases and J lost 5 bases. CDR1 SGHDN and CDR2 FVKESK come from the germline V gene. The CDR3 is CASSQDSPGGAETQYF. Here the CDR3 DNA reads TGTGCCAGCAGCCAAGATTCCCCAGGGGGCGCGGAGACCCAGTACTTC.

This clonotype was detected a few times. This chain uses TRBV19 with TRBJ1-4; no definite D call. Trimming took off 5 bases at V and 7 bases at J, with 8 bases between the two ends. Germline V gene lookup returns CDR1 LNHDA and CDR2 SQIVND (reference sequence). This CDR3 has 12 amino acids. The CDR3 DNA reads as TGTGCCAGTAGTCCGGGGAGTGAAAAACTGTTTTTT. Protein: CASSPGSEKLFF. Based on the CDR3 plus reference TRBV19 and TRBJ1-4, the full variable domain is DGGITQSPKYLFRKEGQNVTLSCEQNLNHDAMYWYRQDPGQGLRLIYYSQIVNDFQKGDIAEGYSVSREKKESFPLTVTSAQKNPTAFYLCASSPGSEKLFFGSGTQLSVL.

V is TRBV6-1 and J is TRBJ1-2; unclear D gene. The V gene's germline CDR1 is MNHNS and CDR2 SASEGT. V was pared by 4 bases and J by 3 bases, with 6 bases between. The CDR3 totals 12 residues. The CDR3 DNA reads TGTGCCAGCAGTGGTGAGGACTATGGCTACACCTTC. Amino acids: CASSGEDYGYTF.

This clonotype was seen a few times. V gene TRBV7-2 combines with J gene TRBJ2-1; the match to TRBD2 covers 8 bases. The junction had 10 bases not matched to a gene; V was cut back by 7 bases and J by 2 bases. Germline loops: CDR1 SGHTA, CDR2 FQGNSA. This CDR3 has 16 residues. This CDR3 is CTSTLRGSGAYNEQFF. The CDR3 bases are TGTACCAGCACCCTTAGGGGTAGCGGGGCCTACAATGAGCAGTTCTTC.

V is TRBV12-3 or TRBV12-4 and J is TRBJ1-2, with D tentatively TRBD1 (5 bases). The CDR3 has 12 residues. Trimming stripped 6 bases from V and 7 bases from J, with 12 bases between. The CDR3 here is CASSSRGAGYTF. Here the CDR3 DNA reads TGTGCCAGCAGCTCCAGAGGGGCTGGCTACACCTTC.

Note on this clonotype: A read error may produce the germline difference seen at one junction end. This chain connects TRBV20-1 to TRBJ2-1; a weak D match, TRBD1 (5 bases). The CDR3 consists of 15 residues. Germline CDR1 is DFQATT and CDR2 is SNEGSKA (reference sequence). CDR3 amino acids: CSATNSRQYYNGQFF. The CDR3 DNA sequence: TGCAGTGCTACTAACTCCAGACAGTACTACAATGGGCAGTTCTTC.

The gene calls are TRBV11-2 and TRBJ2-2, with D possibly being TRBD1 (6 bases). Trimming removed 0 bases at V and 2 bases at J, with 19 bases between. The CDR3 extends over 19 amino acids. Germline CDR1 SGHAT, CDR2 FQNNGV. The CDR3 protein is CASSLEGFPRGSNTGELFF. The CDR3 bases are TGTGCCAGCAGCTTAGAAGGGTTCCCCAGGGGATCTAACACCGGGGAGCTGTTTTTT.

The table lists this clonotype with a few counts. The CDR3 DNA is TGCGCCAGCAGCGCCAGTGGGGCGGGCGCAGATACGCAGTATTTT. It encodes CASSASGAGADTQYF. V is TRBV5-1 and J is TRBJ2-3; D could derive from TRBD1 or TRBD2 (5 bases each). V lost 4 bases to trimming and J lost 4 bases, with 16 bases between them. Looked up from germline, CDR1 is SGHRS and CDR2 is YFSETQ. The CDR3 spans 15 residues.

This clonotype turned up a few times. V gene TRBV5-5 combines with J gene TRBJ1-4, with D unclear. Germline V lookup: CDR1 SGHKS, CDR2 YYEKEE (reference sequence). The CDR3 is 17 amino acids. V gave up 4 bases and J gave up 0 bases, with 16 bases separating them. In nucleotides, the CDR3 is TGTGCCAGCAGCAACGAGGGTGACCCTGCAACTAATGAAAAACTGTTTTTT. Protein sequence: CASSNEGDPATNEKLFF.

This clonotype has only a few counts. V is TRBV28 and J is TRBJ2-3, with 9 bases identical to TRBD2. Germline V gene sequence: CDR1 MDHEN, CDR2 SYDVKM. The CDR3 contains 14 residues. Unmatched junction bases numbered 12, after V lost 6 bases and J lost 11 bases. The CDR3 reads CASSPTSGLWGQYF. DNA for the CDR3: TGTGCCAGCAGCCCCACTAGCGGGTTGTGGGGGCAGTATTTT.

The chain carries TRBV7-9 and TRBJ2-5; 7 bases are a match to TRBD2. Per the germline V gene, CDR1 is SEHNR and CDR2 is FQNEAQ (reference sequence). This CDR3 contains 15 residues. The ends lost 5 bases at V and 1 base at J; junction bases unmatched: 7. Here the CDR3 reads CASSRLRGVQETQYF. In nucleotides, the CDR3 is TGTGCCAGCAGCCGCCTTCGGGGGGTCCAAGAGACCCAGTACTTC.